This section outlines one TCR beta chain sequence together with its context. This clonotype has a count of ten or more. The antigen it binds to is not known. No much larger clone is present one base from it, and per-base qualities are unavailable. Libraries came from 5' RACE. The second PCR ran for roughly 7 to 11 cycles and used a J-beta primer mix along with a sample-barcoded 5' primer. A template-switch 5' adaptor carrying 12 random nucleotides introduced a unique molecular identifier onto each TCR beta cDNA molecule. Each sample yielded at least 3 million CDR3-containing paired-end reads. All of the RNA was converted into first-strand cDNA using the Mint cDNA synthesis kit, with a TRBC-specific oligonucleotide serving as the primer. Following uracil-DNA glycosylase treatment, a first 18-cycle PCR with universal primers M1SS and BC2_uni_R was performed on all cDNA. Regarding the original processing steps: For normalization, 1 million high-quality reads were randomly selected from each sample, with every read carrying a distinct molecular identifier. Instead of being binned into consensus sequences, reads that shared molecular identifiers were thrown out. CDR3 identification, clonotype clustering and error correction used MiTCR with a Q25 quality threshold and the strictest error-elimination algorithm. A nonparametric unseen species model with Euler transformation was used to estimate lower-bound total TCR beta diversity. In-frame beta chains were kept once TCRdb had trimmed the public reads at Q25 with fastp and called clones with MiXCR. Every CDR3 protein is listed once, alongside the most common genes and DNA of its rows. The V and J calls were determined by TCRdb, not by the authors. A total of 1.5 million to 2 million distinct CDR3 sequences appear in this sample, roughly two fifths of them only once. 20% to 25% of the sample belongs to the ten largest clones.

This record belongs to a study of blood T cells in healthy people across ages (dated by TCRdb to between 2014 and 2016). Broadly, across the study: In model experiments, template switching captured about one uniquely barcoded TCR beta cDNA molecule for every two T cells. Age-related changes in TCR beta repertoire diversity were measured in the study by deep sequencing normalized with unique cDNA molecular identifiers. For two donors (one aged 18 to 30 and one aged 80 or older), the study analyzed two additional independent replicas of 1 million unique cDNA reads from the same blood draw. To avoid experimental bias, donors of different ages were spread randomly across the sequencing lanes. Four age groups were formed from the donors: young (average approximately 17 years), middle-aged (just under 40), aged (62) and long-lived (more than 75). The research as a whole found: The percentage of naive T cells measured by flow cytometry correlated strongly with observed TCR beta diversity. Since profiling was done on bulk unsorted PBMCs, naive and antigen-experienced compartments could not be conclusively compared. Observed TCR beta diversity per million T cells fell roughly linearly with age, and a significant reduction was already apparent by age roughly 40. Donor CMV infection status was unknown, potentially confounding age-related changes in expanded clonotypes. Estimates of total diversity based on one million sequenced T cells were considered lower bounds and underestimates. The long-lived group showed more naive CD4+ T cells, fewer expanded clones and increased TCR diversity than the aged group, suggesting age selection.

The donors were roughly 40 Caucasian individuals from Russia, aged 6 to 90 years, who were systemically healthy. Approximately 9.7 milliliters of peripheral blood were drawn from each donor into EDTA-treated Vacutainer tubes. PBMCs were isolated by Ficoll-Paque density-gradient centrifugation, with at least 7 million obtained per sample. Total RNA, at least 5.5 micrograms per sample, was extracted from PBMCs with Trizol reagent. Naive CD45RAhigh/CD27high T cell percentages were measured by flow cytometry on a PBMC aliquot from every donor. The clonotype was recovered from a human donor in good health. Sequenced sample: blood.

The DNA is as follows: TGTGCCAGCAGTTACGGGGGGGTGAACACTGAAGCTTTCTTT. Its protein product is CASSYGGVNTEAFF. The sequence is built from TRBV6-5 and TRBJ1-1, and TRBD1 may be the D gene, going by 5 matching bases. From cysteine to phenylalanine, the CDR3 is 14 amino acids long. Only the CDR3 part of the read is kept: 42 bases, read in frame from the first base. CDR1 MNHEY and CDR2 SVGAGI were looked up in the germline V gene. Cut back by 2 bases and 0 bases, the V and J ends lie 7 bases apart.